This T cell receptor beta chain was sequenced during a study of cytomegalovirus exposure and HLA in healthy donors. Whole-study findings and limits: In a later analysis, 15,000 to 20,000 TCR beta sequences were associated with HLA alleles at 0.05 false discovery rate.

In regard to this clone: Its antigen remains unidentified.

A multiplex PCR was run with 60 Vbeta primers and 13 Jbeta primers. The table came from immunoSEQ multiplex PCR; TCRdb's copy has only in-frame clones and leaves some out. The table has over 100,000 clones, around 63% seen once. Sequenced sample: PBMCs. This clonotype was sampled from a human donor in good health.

CDR3 amino acids: CASSLSGTGNTEAFF. The CDR3 nucleotides are TGTGCCAGCAGTTTGTCCGGGACAGGGAACACTGAAGCTTTCTTT. The rearrangement joins TRBV27 to TRBJ1-1; the match to TRBD1 covers 8 bases. Germline V lookup: CDR1 MNHEY, CDR2 SMNVEV (reference sequence). CDR3 length: 15 residues. Trimming removed 3 bases from V and 1 base from J; junction bases left unmatched: 4.